A single sample is the source of the 8 T cell receptor beta chains below, sequenced in a study of breast tumors, draining lymph nodes, adjacent tissues. Each CDR3 protein is one row after TCRdb ran MiXCR on the multiplex PCR reads. Counted here are 90,000 to 120,000 distinct CDR3 sequences, around 21% occurring once; the ten biggest clones make up less than 1.5%. The lymph nodes were axillary draining lymph nodes from breast cancer patients. The sample was axillary lymph node tissue. All receptors come from a female donor with breast cancer. Some clones in this sample may be carry-over from other donors' samples.

This clonotype has a count of ten or more. This rearrangement joins TRBV2 to TRBJ2-1; no firm D call. The germline V gene encodes CDR1 SNHLY and CDR2 FYNNEI. Deletions cut 5 bases from V and 8 bases from J, with 10 bases between. The CDR3 has 12 amino acids. CDR3 DNA: TGTGCCAGCAGTCGCGACATCTATGAGCAGTTCTTC. Translating gives CASSRDIYEQFF. Looking up the rest from reference TRBV2 and TRBJ2-1 gives the full variable domain: EPEVTQTPSHQVTQMGQEVILRCVPISNHLYFYWYRQILGQKVEFLVSFYNNEISEKSEIFDDQFSVERPDGSNFTLKIRSTKLEDSAMYFCASSRDIYEQFFGPGTRLTVL.

The chain joins TRBV27 to TRBJ1-1, with D possibly being TRBD1 (6 bases). Germline CDR1 is MNHEY and CDR2 is SMNVEV (reference sequence). This CDR3 spans 14 amino acids. The V end lost 6 bases, the J end lost 1 base, and 12 bases lay between the germline ends. The CDR3 reads CASSKTGQNTEAFF. DNA of the CDR3: TGTGCCAGCAGCAAAACAGGGCAGAACACTGAAGCTTTCTTT.

This clonotype was found many times. The CDR3 DNA is TGTGCCAGTAGCGCTGGGACACGAGTCGATGGCTACACCTTC. Translation gives CASSAGTRVDGYTF. The chain combines TRBV19 with TRBJ1-2; the D gene is possibly TRBD1 (6 bases). The CDR3 runs 14 residues. Trimming stripped 6 bases from V and 6 bases from J, with 17 bases between. CDR1 is LNHDA, CDR2 SQIVND, per germline (reference sequence).

This clonotype was recorded many times. This chain uses TRBV2 with TRBJ1-2; 8 bases map to TRBD1. This CDR3 has 14 amino acids. The germline CDR1 and CDR2 sequences are SNHLY and FYNNEI. V shed 6 bases, J shed 10 bases, and the junction held 13 bases outside the gene matches. CDR3 in DNA: TGTGCCAGCAGGGGAACAGGGGGGGGATCCGACTACACCTTC. Translating gives CASRGTGGGSDYTF.

This clonotype showed up many times. V is TRBV6-1 and J is TRBJ2-1; D call uncertain. V was pared by 1 base and J by 5 bases, with 12 bases between. Per germline, CDR1 MNHNS and CDR2 SASEGT. The CDR3 has 15 amino acids. As DNA, the CDR3 is TGTGCCAGCAGTGAAGAGGTGTTGACCAACAATGAGCAGTTCTTC. It yields the protein CASSEEVLTNNEQFF.

This clonotype came up many times. The J gene is TRBJ2-3, the V gene TRBV7-6; TRBD1 might be the D (6 bases). This CDR3 spans 15 amino acids. Germline assignment: CDR1 SGHVS and CDR2 FNYEAQ. With 1 base removed from V and 2 bases from J, the gap between germline ends came to 10 bases. As DNA, the CDR3 is TGTGCCAGCAGCTTAGGGGCAGGGGACACAGATACGCAGTATTTT. Its protein is CASSLGAGDTDTQYF.

In the case of this clonotype: It may be a read error: a sequence one base away is much more abundant. The gene calls are TRBV11-2 and TRBJ1-2, with D maybe TRBD1 (6 bases). The CDR3 consists of 14 residues. Germline V gene sequence: CDR1 SGHAT, CDR2 FQNNGV. Trimming removed 5 bases from V and 8 bases from J, with 18 bases in between. CDR3 region: CASSPIGTRYGYTF. The CDR3 DNA is TGTGCCAGCAGCCCCATCGGGACAAGGTACGGCTACACCTTC.

This clonotype has ten or more counts. V and J are TRBV3-1 and TRBJ2-7; TRBD1 matches 9 bases. The CDR3 loop spans 15 amino acids. The germline CDR1 and CDR2 sequences are LGHDT and YNNKEL (reference sequence). The ends lost 1 base at V and 7 bases at J; junction bases unmatched: 8. The DNA of the CDR3 is TGTGCCAGCAGCCAAGCCACAGGGGGCGCCTGGGAGCAGTACTTC. This codes for CASSQATGGAWEQYF.